This record looks at one T cell receptor (beta chain) sequence and its context. Reverse transcription of roughly 0.5 to 1 ug RNA was carried out with random hexamers. Amplification of TCR beta CDR3 was carried out by immunoSEQ multiplex PCR, which covered 54 Vbeta and 13 Jbeta segments. MiXCR, applied by TCRdb to the immunoSEQ multiplex PCR reads, yields one record per CDR3 protein. The sample has roughly 130,000 distinct CDR3 sequences; roughly 95% are singletons. This record comes from a study of CD8 T cells in Susac syndrome. Blood CD8+ and CD4+ T cells underwent high-throughput TCR beta sequencing. As judged by recently defined diagnostic criteria, patients with Susac syndrome had definite or probable disease. The authors negatively isolated CD8+ and CD4+ T cells and FACS-enriched TEMRA cells. With 1 base removed from V and 5 bases from J, the gap between germline ends came to 8 bases. Per the germline V gene, CDR1 is GTSNPN and CDR2 is SVGIG (reference sequence). The CDR3 spans 12 residues.

Material: CD4+ T cells from PBMCs. The receptor was isolated from a human donor with Susac syndrome. The rearrangement links TRBV30 to TRBJ1-1; weak D call: TRBD1 (6 bases). The CDR3 coding sequence is TGTGCCTGGAGTGGGGACACTACTGAAGCTTTCTTT. It yields the protein CAWSGDTTEAFF.